This is a list of T cell receptor beta chains from one sample in a study of vaccination and CD4 T cells after COVID-19. Via MiXCR, TCRdb re-called the PCR reads, giving one row per CDR3 protein. This repertoire shows fewer than 15,000 distinct CDR3 sequences, about 56% found once; its top ten account for roughly 15%. Their target antigens are unknown. Source material: CD4+ T cells from blood, cultured in vitro. These receptors all come from a human donor who had recovered from COVID-19. Both conserved end residues are part of each CDR3. D genes are given only for firm matches. Clone size is not always given. Where it is, it says once, few, many or a class for expanded clones.

d_call cdr3_length clone_size j_call v_call cdr3_nt cdr3_aa
TRBD1 15 NA TRBJ1-3 TRBV28 TGTGCCAGCGTAGGAGGGGGCGCGTCTGGAAACACCATATATTTT CASVGGGASGNTIYF
NA 13 NA TRBJ2-3 TRBV19 TGTGCCAGTAACGAAAACGTCAGGGATACGCAGTATTTT CASNENVRDTQYF
TRBD2 18 NA TRBJ2-1 TRBV24-1 TGTGCCACCAGTGACCCTGGGTTAGCGGGAGGGCCTAGAAATGAGCAGTTCTTC CATSDPGLAGGPRNEQFF
NA 12 NA TRBJ1-2 TRBV28 TGTGCCAGCAGTCTAGGCCTCCGTGGCTACACCTTC CASSLGLRGYTF
NA 13 NA TRBJ2-3 TRBV9 TGTGCCAGCAGCGTAGGTAGCACAGATACGCAGTATTTT CASSVGSTDTQYF
TRBD1 14 NA TRBJ1-6 TRBV5-5 TGTGCCAGCAGCTCCGGGACAGGGAATTCACCCCTCCACTTT CASSSGTGNSPLHF
NA 12 NA TRBJ1-2 TRBV6-5 TGTGCCAGCAGTTACCCGAGAGTTGGCTACACCTTC CASSYPRVGYTF
NA 11 few TRBJ2-3 TRBV6-1 TGTGCCAGCAGGTCTTTGGATACGCAGTATTTT CASRSLDTQYF
NA 12 NA TRBJ1-3 TRBV6-1 TGTGCCAGTTATCACTCTGGAAACACCATATATTTT CASYHSGNTIYF
TRBD1 16 once TRBJ2-7 TRBV6-2/TRBV6-3 TGTGCCAGCAGAAAAACAGGGGGCGGGAGCTCCTACGAGCAGTACTTC CASRKTGGGSSYEQYF
NA 13 NA TRBJ2-5 TRBV27 TGTGCCAGCAGAGACTCGGGTCGCGAGACCCAGTACTTC CASRDSGRETQYF
TRBD2 14 NA TRBJ2-1 TRBV19 TGTGCCAGTAAGTCGGCGGGAGGGTACAATGAGCAGTTCTTC CASKSAGGYNEQFF
TRBD1 14 NA TRBJ1-2 TRBV30 TGTGCCCTCCTGGACAGGGCGGCTTTCTATGGCTACACCTTC CALLDRAAFYGYTF
NA 17 NA TRBJ1-6 TRBV7-2 TGTGCCAGCAGCTTGGGCCAACTAGGGCATCCCAATTCACCCCTCCACTTT CASSLGQLGHPNSPLHF
TRBD1 15 once TRBJ2-7 TRBV6-5 TGTGCCAGCAGTTTACAACAGGGGAAAGCCTACGAGCAGTACTTC CASSLQQGKAYEQYF
NA 15 NA TRBJ2-3 TRBV7-6 TGTGCCAGCAGCTTATTACAGCAACCCACAGATACGCAGTATTTT CASSLLQQPTDTQYF